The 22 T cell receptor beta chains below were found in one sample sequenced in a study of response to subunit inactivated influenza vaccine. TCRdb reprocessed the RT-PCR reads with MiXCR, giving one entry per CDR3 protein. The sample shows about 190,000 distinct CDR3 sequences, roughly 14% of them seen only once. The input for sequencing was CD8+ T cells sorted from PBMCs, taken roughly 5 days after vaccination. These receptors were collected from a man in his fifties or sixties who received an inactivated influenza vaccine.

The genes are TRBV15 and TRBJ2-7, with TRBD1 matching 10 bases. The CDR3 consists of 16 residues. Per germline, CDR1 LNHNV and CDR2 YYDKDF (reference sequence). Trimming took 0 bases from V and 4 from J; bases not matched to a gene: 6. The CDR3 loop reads CATSRDLGQGLYEQYF. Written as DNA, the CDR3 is TGTGCCACCAGCAGAGATCTGGGACAGGGGTTGTACGAGCAGTACTTC. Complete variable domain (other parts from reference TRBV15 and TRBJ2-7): DAMVIQNPRYQVTQFGKPVTLSCSQTLNHNVMYWYQQKSSQAPKLLFHYYDKDFNNEADTPDNFQSRRPNTSFCFLDIRSPGLGDTAMYLCATSRDLGQGLYEQYFGPGTRLTVT.

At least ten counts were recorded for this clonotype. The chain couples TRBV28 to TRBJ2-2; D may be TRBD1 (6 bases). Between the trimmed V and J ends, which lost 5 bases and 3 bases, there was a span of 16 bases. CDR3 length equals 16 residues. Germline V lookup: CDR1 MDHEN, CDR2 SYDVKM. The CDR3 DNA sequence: TGTGCCAGCAGTAGTGCGGACAGAGGCCACACCGGGGAGCTGTTTTTT. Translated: CASSSADRGHTGELFF.

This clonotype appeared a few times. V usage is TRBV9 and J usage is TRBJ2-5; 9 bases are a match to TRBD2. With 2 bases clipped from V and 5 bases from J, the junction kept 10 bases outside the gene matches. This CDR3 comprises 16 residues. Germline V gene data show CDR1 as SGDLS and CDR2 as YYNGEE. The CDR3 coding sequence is TGTGCCAGCAGCGTGATAGCGGGAGCCTCCTTGGAGACCCAGTACTTC. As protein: CASSVIAGASLETQYF.

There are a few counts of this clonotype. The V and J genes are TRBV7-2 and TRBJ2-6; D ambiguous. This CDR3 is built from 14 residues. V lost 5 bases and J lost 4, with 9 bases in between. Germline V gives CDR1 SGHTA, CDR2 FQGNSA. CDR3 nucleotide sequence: TGTGCCAGCAGCCGACTCCTGGGGGCCAACGTCCTGACTTTC. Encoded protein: CASSRLLGANVLTF.

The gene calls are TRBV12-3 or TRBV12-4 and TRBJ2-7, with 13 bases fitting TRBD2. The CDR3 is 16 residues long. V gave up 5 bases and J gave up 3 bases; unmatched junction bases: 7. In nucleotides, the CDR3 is TGTGCCAGCAGTGCCAGGACTAGCGGGGGTGACTACGAGCAGTACTTC. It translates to CASSARTSGGDYEQYF.

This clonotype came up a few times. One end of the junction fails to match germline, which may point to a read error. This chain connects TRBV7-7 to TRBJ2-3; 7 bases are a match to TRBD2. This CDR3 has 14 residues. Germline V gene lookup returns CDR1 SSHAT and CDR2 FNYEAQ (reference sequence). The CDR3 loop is CASSLAGPTDTQYF. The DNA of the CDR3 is TGTGCTAGCAGCTTAGCGGGCCCGACAGATACGCAGTATTTT.

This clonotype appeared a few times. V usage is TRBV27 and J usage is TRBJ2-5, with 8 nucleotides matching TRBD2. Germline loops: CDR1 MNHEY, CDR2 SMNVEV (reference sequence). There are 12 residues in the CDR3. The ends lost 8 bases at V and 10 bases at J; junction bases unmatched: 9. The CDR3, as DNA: TGTGCCAGCGGACCGGGGGGGCCTCTCCAGTACTTC. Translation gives CASGPGGPLQYF.

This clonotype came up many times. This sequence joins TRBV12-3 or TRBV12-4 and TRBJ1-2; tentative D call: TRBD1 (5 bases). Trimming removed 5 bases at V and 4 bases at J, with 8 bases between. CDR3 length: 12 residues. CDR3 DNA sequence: TGTGCCAGCAGTCGCGACAGCTATGGCTACACCTTC. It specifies CASSRDSYGYTF.

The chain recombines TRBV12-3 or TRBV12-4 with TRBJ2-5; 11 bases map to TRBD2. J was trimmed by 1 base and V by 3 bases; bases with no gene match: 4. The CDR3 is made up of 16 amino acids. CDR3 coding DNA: TGTGCCAGCAGTTTCGAGGGACTAGCGGTCCAAGAGACCCAGTACTTC. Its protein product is CASSFEGLAVQETQYF.

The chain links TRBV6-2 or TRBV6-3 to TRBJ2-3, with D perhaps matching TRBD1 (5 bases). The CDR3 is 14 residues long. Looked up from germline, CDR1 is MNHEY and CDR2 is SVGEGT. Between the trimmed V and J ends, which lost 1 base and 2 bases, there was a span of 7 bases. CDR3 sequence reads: CASSYYRPTDTQYF. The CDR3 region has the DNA TGTGCCAGCAGTTACTACAGGCCCACAGATACGCAGTATTTT.

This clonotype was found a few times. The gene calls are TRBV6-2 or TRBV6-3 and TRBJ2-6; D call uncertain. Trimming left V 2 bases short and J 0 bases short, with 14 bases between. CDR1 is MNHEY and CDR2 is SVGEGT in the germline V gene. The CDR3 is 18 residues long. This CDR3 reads CASSYNVEENSGANVLTF. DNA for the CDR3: TGTGCCAGCAGTTACAACGTTGAGGAGAACTCTGGGGCCAACGTCCTGACTTTC.

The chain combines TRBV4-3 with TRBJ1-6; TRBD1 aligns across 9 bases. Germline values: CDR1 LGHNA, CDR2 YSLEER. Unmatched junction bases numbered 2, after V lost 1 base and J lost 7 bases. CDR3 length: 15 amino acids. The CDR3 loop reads CASSQGGQGNSPLHF. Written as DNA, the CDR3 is TGCGCCAGCAGCCAAGGGGGACAGGGAAATTCACCCCTCCACTTT.

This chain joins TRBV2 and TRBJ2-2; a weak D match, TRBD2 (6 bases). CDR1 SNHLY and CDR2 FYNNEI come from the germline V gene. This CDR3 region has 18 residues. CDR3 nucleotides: TGTACCCTCAGTTTAGGCCCAAGGAGCGGACGGGAGACCGGGGAGCTGTTTTTT. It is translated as CTLSLGPRSGRETGELFF. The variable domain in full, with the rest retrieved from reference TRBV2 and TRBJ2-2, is EPEVTQTPSHQVTQMGQEVILRCVPISNHLYFYWYRQILGQKVEFLVSFYNNEISEKSEIFDDQFSVERPDGSNFTLKIRSTKLEDSAMYFCTLSLGPRSGRETGELFFGEGSRLTVL.

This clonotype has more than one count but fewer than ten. In DNA form, the CDR3 reads TGTGCCAGCAGCTCACCCGCAAATGAGCAGTTCTTC. This sequence encodes CASSSPANEQFF. This rearrangement joins TRBV5-6 to TRBJ2-1; no definite D call. The CDR3 length is 12 residues. Trimming took 3 bases from V and 7 from J, leaving 8 bases between them. From germline, CDR1 is SGHDT and CDR2 YYEEEE. The full variable domain, completed using reference TRBV5-6 and TRBJ2-1, is DAGVTQSPTHLIKTRGQQVTLRCSPKSGHDTVSWYQQALGQGPQFIFQYYEEEERQRGNFPDRFSGHQFPNYSSELNVNALLLGDSALYLCASSSPANEQFFGPGTRLTVL.

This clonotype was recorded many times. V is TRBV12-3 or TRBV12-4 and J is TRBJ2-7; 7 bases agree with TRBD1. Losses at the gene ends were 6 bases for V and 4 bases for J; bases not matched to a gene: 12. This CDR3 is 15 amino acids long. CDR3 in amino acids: CASRAYTGASYEQYF. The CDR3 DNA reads TGTGCCAGCAGGGCGTATACAGGGGCCAGTTACGAGCAGTACTTC.

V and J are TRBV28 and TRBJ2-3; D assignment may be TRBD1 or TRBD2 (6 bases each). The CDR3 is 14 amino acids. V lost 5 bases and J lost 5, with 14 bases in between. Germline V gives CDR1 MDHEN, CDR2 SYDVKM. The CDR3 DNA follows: TGTGCCAGCAGTCCGGTGGGGGGCAGAGATACGCAGTATTTT. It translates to CASSPVGGRDTQYF.

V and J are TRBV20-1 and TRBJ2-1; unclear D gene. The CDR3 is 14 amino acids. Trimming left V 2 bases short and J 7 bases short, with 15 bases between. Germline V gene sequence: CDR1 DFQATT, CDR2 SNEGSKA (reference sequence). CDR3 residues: CSARQRTERNEQFF. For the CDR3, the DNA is TGCAGTGCTAGACAACGGACGGAGAGGAATGAGCAGTTCTTC.

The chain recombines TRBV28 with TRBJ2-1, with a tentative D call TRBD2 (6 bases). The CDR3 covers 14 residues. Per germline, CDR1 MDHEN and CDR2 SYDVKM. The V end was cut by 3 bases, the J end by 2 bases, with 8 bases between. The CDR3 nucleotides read TGTGCCAGCAGTTTGGCTAGCGCCTACAATGAGCAGTTCTTC. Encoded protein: CASSLASAYNEQFF.

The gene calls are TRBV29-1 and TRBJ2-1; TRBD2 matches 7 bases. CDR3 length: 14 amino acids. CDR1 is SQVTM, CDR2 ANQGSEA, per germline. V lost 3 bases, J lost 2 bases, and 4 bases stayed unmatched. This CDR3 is CSVESAGAYNEQFF. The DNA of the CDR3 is TGCAGCGTTGAGTCGGCGGGAGCCTACAATGAGCAGTTCTTC.

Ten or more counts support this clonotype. The CDR3 DNA follows: TGTGCCAGTAGCCTGGGGGGCCTTGAGCAGTTCTTC. Translated: CASSLGGLEQFF. This chain uses TRBV7-9 with TRBJ2-1; D assignment may be TRBD1 or TRBD2 (6 bases each). CDR3 length equals 12 residues. CDR1 and CDR2 (germline): SEHNR, FQNEAQ (reference sequence). Trimming took off 9 bases at V and 9 bases at J, with 15 bases between the two ends.

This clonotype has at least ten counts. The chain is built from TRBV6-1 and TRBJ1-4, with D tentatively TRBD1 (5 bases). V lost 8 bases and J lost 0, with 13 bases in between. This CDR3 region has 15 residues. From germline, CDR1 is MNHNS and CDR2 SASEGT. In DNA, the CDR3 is TGTGCCAGCGGGAGGGGCCGGTCAACTAATGAAAAACTGTTTTTT. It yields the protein CASGRGRSTNEKLFF.

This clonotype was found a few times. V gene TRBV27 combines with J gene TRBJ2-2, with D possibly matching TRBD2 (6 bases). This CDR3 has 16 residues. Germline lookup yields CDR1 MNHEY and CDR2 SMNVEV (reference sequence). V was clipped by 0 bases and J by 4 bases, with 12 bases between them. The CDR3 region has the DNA TGTGCCAGCAGTTTATCCCCCGGGAGAGGCACCGGGGAGCTGTTTTTT. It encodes CASSLSPGRGTGELFF.